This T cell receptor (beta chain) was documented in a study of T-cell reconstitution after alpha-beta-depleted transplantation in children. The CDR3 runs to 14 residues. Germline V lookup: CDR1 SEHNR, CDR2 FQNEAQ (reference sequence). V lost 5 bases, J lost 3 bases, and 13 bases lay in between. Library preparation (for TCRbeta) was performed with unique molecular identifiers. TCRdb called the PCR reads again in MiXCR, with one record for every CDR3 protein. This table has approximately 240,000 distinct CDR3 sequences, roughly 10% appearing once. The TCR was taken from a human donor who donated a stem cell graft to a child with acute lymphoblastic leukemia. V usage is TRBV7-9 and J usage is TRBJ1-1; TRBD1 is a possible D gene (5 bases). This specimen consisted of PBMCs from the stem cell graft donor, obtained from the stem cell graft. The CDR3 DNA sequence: TGTGCCAGCAGCGAAAGGGGATTGGACACTGAAGCTTTCTTT. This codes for CASSERGLDTEAFF.